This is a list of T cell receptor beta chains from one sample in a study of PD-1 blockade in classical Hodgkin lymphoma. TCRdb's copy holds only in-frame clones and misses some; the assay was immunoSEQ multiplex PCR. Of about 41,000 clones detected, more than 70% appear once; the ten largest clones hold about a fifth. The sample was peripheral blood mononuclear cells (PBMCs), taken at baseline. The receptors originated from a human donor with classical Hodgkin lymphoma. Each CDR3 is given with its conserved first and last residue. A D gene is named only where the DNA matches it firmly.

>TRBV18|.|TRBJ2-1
CASKLTLTAPYNEQFF
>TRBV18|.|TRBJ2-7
CASSPPNSISYEQYF
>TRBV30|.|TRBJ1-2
CACQGGGYGYTF
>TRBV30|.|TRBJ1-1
CAWSPNIFMNTEAFF
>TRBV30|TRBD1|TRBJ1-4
CAWNRGLNEKLFF
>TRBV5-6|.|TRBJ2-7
CASSRQVGTYEQYF
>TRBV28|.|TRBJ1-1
CASQSRQKATAFF
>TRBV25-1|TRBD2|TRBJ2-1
CASSRGLAQGEQFF
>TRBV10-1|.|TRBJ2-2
CASSGGIPGELFF
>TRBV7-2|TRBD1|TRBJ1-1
CASSSTGGEGGTEAFF
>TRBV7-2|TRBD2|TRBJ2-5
CASSLTGRLDVETQYF
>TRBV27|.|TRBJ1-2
CASSTAGQSYGYTF
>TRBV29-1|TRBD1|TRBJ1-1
CSVELQGAAGAFF
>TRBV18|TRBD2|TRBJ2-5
CASSPPSSGQETQYF
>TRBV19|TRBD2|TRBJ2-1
CASSRGLAGGSEQFF
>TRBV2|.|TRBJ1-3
CASSEGGGSGNTIYF
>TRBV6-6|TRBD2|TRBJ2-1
CASSYGLAGDHEQFF
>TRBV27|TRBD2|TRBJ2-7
CASSLRREGSYEQYF
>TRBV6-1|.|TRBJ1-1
CASSELVGGDTEAFF
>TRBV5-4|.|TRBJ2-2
CASSPPSRSNTGELFF
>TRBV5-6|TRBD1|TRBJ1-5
CASSLDRGSPQHF
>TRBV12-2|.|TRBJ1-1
CASSFASEAFF
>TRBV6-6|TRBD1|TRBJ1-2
CASSYSWTGGGGYTF
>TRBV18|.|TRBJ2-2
CASSPPKSGLNTGELFF
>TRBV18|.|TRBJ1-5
CASSPRDKVIDQPQHF
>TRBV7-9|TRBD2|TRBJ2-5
CASSLGGLVTETQYF
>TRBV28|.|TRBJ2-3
CASTQYTDTQYF
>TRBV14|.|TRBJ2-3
CASSRADTQYF
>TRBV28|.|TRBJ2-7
CASSTRQYYEQYF
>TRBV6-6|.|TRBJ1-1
CASSPDPGLRTEAFF
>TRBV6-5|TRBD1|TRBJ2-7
CASSHRGQGLYEQYF
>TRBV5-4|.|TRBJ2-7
CASSLGTLSSYEQYF